This is a list of T cell receptor beta chains from one sample in a study of blood T cell repertoires in COVID-19. TCRdb's table, derived via immunoSEQ multiplex PCR, lists solely in-frame clones and lacks some. The repertoire includes over 120,000 clones, about 87% of them detected once, and 11% sits in the top ten. What was sequenced was PBMCs or T cells enriched from blood (not recorded which). These receptors were collected from a man in his 60s who had recovered from COVID-19. CDR3s leave out the opening cysteine and the closing phenylalanine or tryptophan.

v_gene,j_gene,CDR3aa
TRBV10-3,TRBJ2-1,AIRVSTWASNNEQF
TRBV2,TRBJ1-3,ASSGPSRDSGNTIY
TRBV6-5,TRBJ1-4,ASIRGAANEKLF
TRBV3-1/TRBV3-2,TRBJ1-5,ASGGGRQPQH
TRBV5-1,TRBJ2-2,ASSVGTAHTGELF
TRBV28,TRBJ1-1,ASEGDTPGTGWKAF
TRBV27,TRBJ2-3,ASSLSYTDTQY
TRBV28,TRBJ1-6,ASSLDGGGSPLH
TRBV6-1,TRBJ2-1,ASSDDPGVAGAYNEQF
TRBV6-1,TRBJ2-2,ASSGTGRTGELF
TRBV5-1,TRBJ1-5,ASSRGLNQPQH
TRBV9,TRBJ2-7,ASSLASGNEQY
TRBV7-3,TRBJ2-7,ASSRTGTGTYEQY
TRBV5-4,TRBJ2-7,ASSGGSHEQY
TRBV6-5,TRBJ1-2,ASSYSNRVGGYT
TRBV19,TRBJ1-4,ASSIQGNEKLF
TRBV9,TRBJ2-5,ASSETSGVQETQY
TRBV25-1,TRBJ2-5,ASSELGQSQETQY
TRBV4-1,TRBJ1-3,ASMEGAFSGNTIY
TRBV5-1,TRBJ1-1,ASSWGQGAAEAF
TRBV7-2,TRBJ2-1,ASSYDIYRSYNEQF
TRBV21-1,TRBJ1-5,ASSKPGQGQFLLNQPQH
TRBV5-1,TRBJ2-7,ASSFGGFSYEQY
TRBV7-9,TRBJ2-7,ASSLGPGPSSYEQY
TRBV7-8,TRBJ1-1,ASSSDRLNTEAF
TRBV5-1,TRBJ1-2,ASSQTGGGNYGYT
TRBV9,TRBJ2-7,ASSVGSGVPSEQY
TRBV28,TRBJ2-1,ASSSPQGFRYEQF
TRBV4-1,TRBJ2-3,ASSQAFGRGLN
TRBV5-1,TRBJ2-7,ASSTKASGAYEQY
TRBV11-2,TRBJ2-7,ASSRSMASQGLHEQY
TRBV9,TRBJ2-1,ASSVAGLDYNEQF
TRBV5-1,TRBJ2-5,ASSLGTGAETQY
TRBV5-1,TRBJ2-2,ASSLEAGRSGELF
TRBV18,TRBJ1-4,ASSPDRGLTNEKLF
TRBV7-9,TRBJ2-7,ASSTSGTPAYEQY
TRBV27,TRBJ2-3,ASSFRTGTSTDTQY
TRBV3-1/TRBV3-2,TRBJ1-2,ASSQDPQNDYGYT
TRBV28,TRBJ1-4,ASSLYWAATNEKLF
TRBV24-1,TRBJ2-2,ATSDKDRGTGELF
TRBV7-2,TRBJ2-3,ASKTSASTDTQY
TRBV6-2/TRBV6-3,TRBJ2-1,ASSYQRGDYNEQF
TRBV5-1,TRBJ1-4,ASSVGQGLINEKLF
TRBV28,TRBJ2-2,ASSSNSRGYYTGELF
TRBV19,TRBJ1-2,ASSNKYPGQGDGYT
TRBV6-1,TRBJ2-1,ASSGDYGAGGPYNEQF
TRBV5-1,TRBJ1-1,ASTGNTEAF
TRBV19,TRBJ1-5,ASSIEIIRTASNQPQH
TRBV18,TRBJ1-1,ASSPSSGGTEAF
TRBV2,TRBJ2-1,ASQLGSSYNEQF
TRBV12-3/TRBV12-4,TRBJ1-5,ASTPQGRQPQH
TRBV6-1,TRBJ1-2,ASSELRNYGYT
TRBV9,TRBJ2-1,ASSPSGTPNEQF
TRBV29-1,TRBJ2-3,SVDRGGSGRLDTQY
TRBV3-1/TRBV3-2,TRBJ2-6,ASIAHSGANVLT
TRBV2,TRBJ2-3,ASRERTDTQY
TRBV6-5,TRBJ1-6,ASRTGQGVNSPLH
TRBV2,TRBJ2-7,ASSGLAGQLEQY
TRBV28,TRBJ1-4,ASSFVANEKLF